One sample yielded the 25 T cell receptor beta chains listed below, sequenced in a study of OX40 agonist ivuxolimab in advanced cancers. Profiling relied on immunoSEQ multiplex PCR, and the TCRdb table lists in-frame clones only, not all of them. In the table there are roughly 76,000 clones, roughly 81% of which are singletons. The sequencing used CD4+ or CD8+ T cells sorted from blood, collected in a trial of the OX40 agonist ivuxolimab. These receptors were obtained from an adult with an advanced solid tumor such as melanoma, head and neck, liver or kidney cancer.

The rearrangement uses TRBV7-9 and TRBJ1-1, with no clear D. CDR3 length: 16 residues. Germline V CDR1 and CDR2: SEHNR, FQNEAQ (reference sequence). Deletions cut 4 bases from V and 0 bases from J, with 15 bases between. The chain's CDR3 is CASSSRAQNLNTEAFF. As DNA, the CDR3 is TGTGCCAGCAGCTCTCGCGCGCAGAATTTGAACACTGAAGCTTTCTTT.

This clone has more than one count but fewer than ten. The V and J genes are TRBV30 and TRBJ1-1; unclear D gene. Trimming left V 2 bases short and J 1 base short, with 5 bases between. Germline CDR1 is GTSNPN and CDR2 is SVGIG (reference sequence). The CDR3 has 12 residues. CDR3 protein: CAWSSSNTEAFF. In DNA form, the CDR3 reads TGTGCCTGGAGTTCATCGAACACTGAAGCTTTCTTT.

In DNA, the CDR3 is TGTGCCAGTAGTTCCCGAGGGAGCGGGAGTTCCTACGAGCAGTACTTC. It encodes CASSSRGSGSSYEQYF. The chain joins TRBV19 to TRBJ2-7; 8 bases are shared with TRBD2. With V trimmed by 5 bases and J by 1 base, 10 bases remained unmatched. The CDR3 is 16 residues long. Germline CDR1 reads LNHDA; CDR2 reads SQIVND (reference sequence). Looking up the rest from reference TRBV19 and TRBJ2-7 gives the full variable domain: DGGITQSPKYLFRKEGQNVTLSCEQNLNHDAMYWYRQDPGQGLRLIYYSQIVNDFQKGDIAEGYSVSREKKESFPLTVTSAQKNPTAFYLCASSSRGSGSSYEQYFGPGTRLTVT.

This chain uses TRBV7-6 with TRBJ2-6; D uncertain. Germline V gene data show CDR1 as SGHVS and CDR2 as FNYEAQ. The length of the CDR3 is 15 residues. V was clipped by 3 bases and J by 0 bases, with 6 bases between them. The CDR3 reads CASSLPVSGANVLTF. Written as DNA, the CDR3 is TGTGCCAGCAGCTTGCCAGTCTCTGGGGCCAACGTCCTGACTTTC.

The chain couples TRBV2 to TRBJ2-2, with D possibly TRBD1 on 5 matching bases. V lost 5 bases, J lost 2 bases, and 9 bases lay in between. The CDR3 extends over 14 amino acids. From germline, CDR1 is SNHLY and CDR2 FYNNEI. CDR3 sequence reads: CASSQGRNTGELFF. CDR3 in DNA: TGTGCCAGCAGTCAGGGTAGAAACACCGGGGAGCTGTTTTTT.

This chain joins TRBV30 and TRBJ2-1; TRBD1 agrees at 9 bases. The length of the CDR3 is 15 residues. Germline V lookup: CDR1 GTSNPN, CDR2 SVGIG (reference sequence). The trim removed 1 base at V and 8 bases at J, leaving 9 bases unmatched. CDR3 loop: CAWSGPGQGRYEQFF. The CDR3 DNA sequence: TGTGCCTGGAGTGGCCCGGGACAGGGTCGGTATGAGCAGTTCTTC.

The gene calls are TRBV11-2 and TRBJ2-1; a possible D gene is TRBD2 (6 bases). The V end lost 3 bases, the J end lost 8 bases, and 17 bases lay between the germline ends. Germline V gene sequence: CDR1 SGHAT, CDR2 FQNNGV. The CDR3 is 15 amino acids. The CDR3 sequence is CASSFNLGGRDEQFF. The CDR3 coding sequence is TGTGCCAGCAGCTTCAACCTGGGAGGTCGGGATGAGCAGTTCTTC.

The V and J genes are TRBV29-1 and TRBJ2-1; 7 positions match TRBD1. The V gene's germline CDR1 is SQVTM and CDR2 ANQGSEA. The V gene end was trimmed by 7 bases and the J gene end by 4 bases; junction bases not matched to a gene: 10. CDR3 length: 14 amino acids. CDR3 DNA sequence: TGCAGCGCTAGAAGGGACAGAGAGTACAATGAGCAGTTCTTC. The encoded protein is CSARRDREYNEQFF.

The rearrangement uses TRBV6-5 and TRBJ1-1; D uncertain. CDR1 MNHEY and CDR2 SVGAGI come from the germline V gene. This CDR3 region has 13 residues. V lost 5 bases, J lost 3 bases, and 10 bases lay in between. The CDR3 region has the DNA TGTGCCAGCAGTCCCCTAGCCCACACTGAAGCTTTCTTT. This sequence encodes CASSPLAHTEAFF.

In DNA form, the CDR3 reads TGTGCCAGCAGCCGGACGCTTCAAGAGACCCAGTACTTC. Its protein product is CASSRTLQETQYF. V gene TRBV7-7 combines with J gene TRBJ2-5; D unresolved. Between the trimmed V and J ends, which lost 5 bases and 2 bases, there was a span of 9 bases. CDR3 size: 13 residues. The V gene's germline CDR1 is SSHAT and CDR2 FNYEAQ (reference sequence).

This clone was recorded only once. The chain couples TRBV5-1 to TRBJ2-5, with D perhaps TRBD1 (5 bases). Judging by the DNA end, TRBJ2-7 fits better; the J call may be wrong. Germline V gene lookup returns CDR1 SGHRS and CDR2 YFSETQ. The CDR3 totals 15 residues. The DNA of the CDR3 is TGCGCCAGCAGCTTGGGGTCCAGGGATCACTACGAGCAGTACTTC. Its protein product is CASSLGSRDHYEQYF.

The rearrangement links TRBV19 to TRBJ2-7; 7 bases line up with TRBD2. The V gene end was trimmed by 7 bases and the J gene end by 2 bases; junction bases not matched to a gene: 8. The CDR3 has 14 amino acids. CDR1 is LNHDA and CDR2 is SQIVND in the germline V gene (reference sequence). CDR3 nucleotides: TGTGCCAGTACCTCGGGGGGAGAAGCCTACGAGCAGTACTTC. This gives the protein CASTSGGEAYEQYF.

A single count supports this clone. The chain links TRBV7-2 to TRBJ2-2; D is undetermined. Trimming cost V 1 base and J 7 bases, with 19 bases left between them. This CDR3 spans 17 amino acids. Germline-derived CDR1 and CDR2 are SGHTA and FQGNSA. CDR3 sequence: CASSLGVSLTVGGELFF. The DNA of the CDR3 is TGTGCCAGCAGCTTAGGGGTCTCCCTCACAGTGGGCGGGGAGCTGTTTTTT.

The chain employs TRBV27 and TRBJ1-2, with D perhaps matching TRBD1 (5 bases). Trimming shortened V by 6 bases and J by 8 bases, and 22 bases separated the two germline ends. In germline, CDR1 is MNHEY, CDR2 SMNVEV (reference sequence). The length of the CDR3 is 15 residues. CDR3 coding DNA: TGTGCCAGCAGAGTTTTGTTAGGGGATACGAGGGGCTACACCTTC. This sequence encodes CASRVLLGDTRGYTF.

The gene calls are TRBV7-9 and TRBJ2-1; either TRBD1 or TRBD2 may supply D (5 bases each). Trimming shortened V by 5 bases and J by 0 bases, and 14 bases separated the two germline ends. The length of the CDR3 is 16 residues. CDR1 is SEHNR and CDR2 is FQNEAQ in the germline V gene (reference sequence). This chain's CDR3 is CASSEGFNPSYNEQFF. Written as DNA, the CDR3 is TGTGCCAGCAGCGAGGGGTTCAATCCCTCCTACAATGAGCAGTTCTTC. Full variable domain (remainder filled in from reference TRBV7-9 and TRBJ2-1): DTGVSQNPRHKITKRGQNVTFRCDPISEHNRLYWYRQTLGQGPEFLTYFQNEAQLEKSRLLSDRFSAERPKGSFSTLEIQRTEQGDSAMYLCASSEGFNPSYNEQFFGPGTRLTVL.

Notes on this clone: Other DNA sequences in the same sample also yield this CDR3. The chain is built from TRBV9 and TRBJ2-7; 12 bases fit TRBD2. Per the germline V gene, CDR1 is SGDLS and CDR2 is YYNGEE. Trimming removed 0 bases from V and 3 bases from J; junction bases left unmatched: 1. The length of the CDR3 is 15 residues. CDR3 amino acids: CASSVGTSGVYEQYF. For the CDR3, the DNA is TGTGCCAGCAGCGTAGGGACTAGCGGGGTCTACGAGCAGTACTTC. Combining the CDR3 with reference TRBV9 and TRBJ2-7 gives the whole variable domain DSGVTQTPKHLITATGQRVTLRCSPRSGDLSVYWYQQSLDQGLQFLIQYYNGEERAKGNILERFSAQQFPDLHSELNLSSLELGDSALYFCASSVGTSGVYEQYFGPGTRLTVT.

V usage is TRBV7-2 and J usage is TRBJ2-1; TRBD2 is a possible D gene (6 bases). Trimming took 5 bases from V and 2 from J, leaving 13 bases between them. The germline V gene encodes CDR1 SGHTA and CDR2 FQGNSA. The CDR3 loop spans 15 amino acids. The CDR3 is CASSASGPTYNEQFF. In DNA, the CDR3 is TGTGCCAGCAGCGCGAGCGGGCCGACCTACAATGAGCAGTTCTTC.

Only a few counts were recorded for this clone. This chain connects TRBV5-8 to TRBJ2-3; TRBD2 matches at 14 bases. The V segment lost 4 bases and the J segment 3 bases; nucleotides outside the gene matches: 4. CDR3 length: 16 amino acids. The V gene's germline CDR1 is SGHTS and CDR2 YDEGEE. The chain's CDR3 is CASSLRLAGGTDTQYF. CDR3 DNA sequence: TGTGCCAGCAGCCTTCGACTAGCGGGAGGGACAGATACGCAGTATTTT.

The V call is TRBV18, the J call TRBJ2-5, with 7 nucleotides matching TRBD1. V lost 2 bases, J lost 5 bases, and 5 bases stayed unmatched. CDR1 and CDR2 (germline): KGHSH, LQKENI. CDR3 length: 14 residues. The CDR3, as DNA: TGTGCCAGCTCACCATCCACAGGGGACGAGACCCAGTACTTC. This codes for CASSPSTGDETQYF.

The rearrangement uses TRBV19 and TRBJ2-1; 9 bases fit TRBD1. CDR1 LNHDA and CDR2 SQIVND come from the germline V gene (reference sequence). V was pared by 3 bases and J by 0 bases, with 6 bases of the junction left unmatched. This CDR3 comprises 17 residues. CDR3 nucleotide sequence: TGTGCCAGTAGTATCGGGACAGGGTATCCCTCCTACAATGAGCAGTTCTTC. This gives the protein CASSIGTGYPSYNEQFF.

The genes are TRBV5-1 and TRBJ2-5; D uncertain. The CDR3 runs 13 residues. The germline gives CDR1 SGHRS, CDR2 YFSETQ. Trimming left V 0 bases short and J 5 bases short, with 8 bases between. In DNA, the CDR3 is TGCGCCAGCAGCTTGGGGTCCGGTGAGACCCAGTACTTC. Protein: CASSLGSGETQYF.

The gene calls are TRBV10-1 and TRBJ2-7; unclear D gene. CDR1 and CDR2 (germline): WNHNN, SYGVQD (reference sequence). V was clipped by 10 bases and J by 1 base, with 11 bases between them. This CDR3 has 12 amino acids. The CDR3 sequence: CATSASSYEQYF. The CDR3 region has the DNA TGCGCCACCTCGGCCTCTTCCTACGAGCAGTACTTC.

This clone was detected only a few times. The same CDR3 is also encoded by other DNA sequences in this sample. The rearrangement links TRBV7-6 to TRBJ1-4; D ambiguous. This CDR3 is 14 amino acids long. Between the trimmed V and J ends, which lost 3 bases and 3 bases, there was a span of 8 bases. CDR1 is SGHVS and CDR2 is FNYEAQ in the germline V gene. CDR3 residues: CASSLRGANEKLFF. The CDR3 DNA follows: TGTGCCAGCAGCTTGCGAGGTGCTAATGAAAAACTGTTTTTT.

Only one count was recorded for this clone. The chain recombines TRBV15 with TRBJ2-3; D is unclear. V was trimmed by 1 base and J by 2 bases, leaving 7 bases between them. This CDR3 comprises 14 residues. CDR1 is LNHNV, CDR2 YYDKDF, per germline (reference sequence). The CDR3 nucleotides read TGTGCCACCAGCAGAGGACTCTCCACAGATACGCAGTATTTT. Its translation: CATSRGLSTDTQYF.

The rearrangement uses TRBV18 and TRBJ1-6; TRBD1 agrees at 10 bases. The germline gives CDR1 KGHSH, CDR2 LQKENI. Trimming removed 2 bases from V and 7 bases from J; junction bases left unmatched: 2. The CDR3 covers 15 residues. The CDR3 DNA follows: TGTGCCAGCTCACCAGGGACAGGGGCAAATTCACCCCTCCACTTT. Amino acid sequence: CASSPGTGANSPLHF. The variable domain in full, completed from reference TRBV18 and TRBJ1-6, reads NAGVMQNPRHLVRRRGQEARLRCSPMKGHSHVYWYRQLPEEGLKFMVYLQKENIIDESGMPKERFSAEFPKEGPSILRIQQVVRGDSAAYFCASSPGTGANSPLHFGNGTRLTVT.